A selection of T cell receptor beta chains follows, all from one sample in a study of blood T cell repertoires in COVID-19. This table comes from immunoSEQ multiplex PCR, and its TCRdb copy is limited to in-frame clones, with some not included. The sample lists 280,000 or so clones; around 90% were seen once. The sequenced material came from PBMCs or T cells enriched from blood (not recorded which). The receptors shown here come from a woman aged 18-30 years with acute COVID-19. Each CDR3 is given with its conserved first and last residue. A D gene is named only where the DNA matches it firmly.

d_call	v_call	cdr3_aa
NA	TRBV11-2	CASSLYREGQPQHF
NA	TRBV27	CASSLSQTYEQYF
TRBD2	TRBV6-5	CASRNGLAGDTQYF
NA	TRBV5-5	CASSLGQVSSYGYTF
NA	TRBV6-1	CASSEFRAGGFSYNEQFF
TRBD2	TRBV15	CATSRTPGGYYEQYF
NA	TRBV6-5	CASSYSGRNTEAFF
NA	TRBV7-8	CASSLVQGQNYEQYF
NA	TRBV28	CASSLLEEAGNTIYF
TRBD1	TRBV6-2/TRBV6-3	CASSYSPGTGGNTEAFF
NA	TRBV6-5	CASSSSGGSYNEQFF
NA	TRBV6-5	CASSSPGWDGANVLTF
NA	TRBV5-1	CASSSQTGTGNIQYF
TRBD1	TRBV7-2	CASSEGQGAPYGYTF
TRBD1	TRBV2	CASTGSSDRGISYEQYF
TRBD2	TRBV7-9	CASSLGIAGVNDEQFF
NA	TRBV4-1	CASSQGHEPGELFF
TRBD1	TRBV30	CAWNYRGSGNTIYF
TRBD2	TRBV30	CACQWWTSGSTDTQYF
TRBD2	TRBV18	CASSPQLVPAGESGEQFF
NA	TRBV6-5	CASSRRGQTQYF
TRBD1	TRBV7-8	CASSARDRGRSQFF
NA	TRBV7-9	CASSRQNGEWVSPLHF
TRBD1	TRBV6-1	CASSAWTGFGGTEAFF
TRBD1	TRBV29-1	CSVVPGQGANTEAFF
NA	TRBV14	CASSPGGSAGEKLFF
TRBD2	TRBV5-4	CASSRSGVTDTQYF
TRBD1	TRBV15	CATSRVRGFDGYTF